These 9 T cell receptor beta chains were sequenced from one sample in a study of CD8+CD57+ T cells in acquired aplastic anemia. Whoever was chosen for sequencing had shown CD8+CD57+ cell expansion by flow cytometry. For CDR3 and TCR beta VDJ profiling, genomic DNA was the template used. TCRdb re-derived calls from the reads in MiXCR, one entry per CDR3 protein. The table records some 160,000 distinct CDR3 sequences, roughly 43% of them present only once. The sample taken for sequencing was sorted CD4+, CD8+, or CD8+CD57+ T cells (not recorded which) from PBMCs. Receptors were obtained from a human donor with aplastic anemia.

With regard to this clonotype: A much larger clone lies a single base off, so this may be a read error. The chain uses TRBV9 and TRBJ2-2, with D possibly TRBD1 on 5 matching bases. Trimming stripped 4 bases from V and 4 bases from J, with 5 bases between. CDR1 SGDLS and CDR2 YYNGEE come from the germline V gene. This CDR3 has 12 amino acids. In DNA, the CDR3 is TGTGCCAGCAGCAGGGGCACCGGGGAGCTGTTTTTT. This translates into CASSRGTGELFF. Using reference TRBV9 and TRBJ2-2 for the parts outside the CDR3, the full variable domain is DSGVTQTPKHLITATGQRVTLRCSPRSGDLSVYWYQQSLDQGLQFLIQYYNGEERAKGNILERFSAQQFPDLHSELNLSSLELGDSALYFCASSRGTGELFFGEGSRLTVL.

The chain couples TRBV18 to TRBJ2-7, with D perhaps TRBD2 (5 bases). The CDR3 is 16 amino acids. Germline V lookup: CDR1 KGHSH, CDR2 LQKENI. Trimming removed 6 bases from V and 2 bases from J, with 20 bases in between. CDR3 nucleotide sequence: TGTGCCAGCTCTGCGGGCCGACAAGGGATCACCTACGAGCAGTACTTC. It yields the protein CASSAGRQGITYEQYF.

This clonotype was recorded a few times. The chain has TRBV7-8 and TRBJ1-1; no clear D gene. V lost 2 bases to trimming and J lost 5 bases, with 6 bases between them. Germline V lookup: CDR1 SGHVS, CDR2 FQNEAQ. The CDR3 spans 12 residues. The CDR3 region has the DNA TGTGCCAGCAGCTTAACCTATACTGAAGCTTTCTTT. Protein: CASSLTYTEAFF. Full variable domain (rest looked up from reference TRBV7-8 and TRBJ1-1): GAGVSQSPRYKVAKRGQDVALRCDPISGHVSLFWYQQALGQGPEFLTYFQNEAQLDKSGLPSDRFFAERPEGSVSTLKIQRTQQEDSAVYLCASSLTYTEAFFGQGTRLTVV.

At least ten counts were recorded for this clonotype. This chain connects TRBV6-1 to TRBJ2-1, with D perhaps matching TRBD2 (5 bases). Trimming stripped 8 bases from V and 9 bases from J, with 14 bases between. CDR3 length: 12 amino acids. Germline loops: CDR1 MNHNS, CDR2 SASEGT. This CDR3 is CASSSGSGEQFF. Written as DNA, the CDR3 is TGTGCCAGCTCATCGGGGAGTGGTGAGCAGTTCTTC.

This sequence joins TRBV2 and TRBJ1-1; 9 nucleotides agree with TRBD1. After removal of 3 bases from V and 1 base from J, the junction contained 9 bases not matched to a gene. In germline, CDR1 is SNHLY, CDR2 FYNNEI. The CDR3 has 17 residues. The CDR3 DNA sequence: TGTGCCAGCAGTGAGGACAGGGGCCCTGACCCGAACACTGAAGCTTTCTTT. This encodes CASSEDRGPDPNTEAFF.

This sequence joins TRBV10-2 and TRBJ2-7; D is possibly TRBD2 (5 bases). V lost 1 base to trimming and J lost 2 bases, with 15 bases between them. Germline CDR1 is WSHSY and CDR2 is SAAADI. The CDR3 is 16 amino acids. This chain's CDR3 is CASSELSGVTAYEQYF. CDR3 DNA sequence: TGCGCCAGCAGTGAGTTGAGCGGAGTAACTGCCTACGAGCAGTACTTC.

The chain has TRBV27 and TRBJ2-3, with 10 positions matching TRBD1. The J segment lost 3 bases and the V segment lost 5 bases, leaving 8 bases of the junction unmatched. The CDR3 length is 16 residues. Germline-derived CDR1 and CDR2 are MNHEY and SMNVEV (reference sequence). CDR3 nucleotide sequence: TGTGCCAGCAGTCCCCGGGACAGGGGTGGGACAGATACGCAGTATTTT. Amino acid sequence: CASSPRDRGGTDTQYF.

The sample holds many counts of this clonotype. V usage is TRBV5-1 and J usage is TRBJ1-4; 8 bases line up with TRBD1. The germline CDR1 and CDR2 sequences are SGHRS and YFSETQ. V was pared by 4 bases and J by 8 bases, with 10 bases of the junction left unmatched. The CDR3 sequence is 15 residues long. The CDR3 nucleotides read TGCGCCAGCAGCCCGGATCGGACAGGGCACGAAAAACTGTTTTTT. Its translation is CASSPDRTGHEKLFF.

The chain recombines TRBV6-2 or TRBV6-3 with TRBJ2-1; no clear D. CDR3 length equals 14 residues. Deletions cut 5 bases from V and 10 bases from J, with 18 bases between. Germline-derived CDR1 and CDR2 are MNHEY and SVGEGT. CDR3 amino acids: CASSQFSWANEQFF. The CDR3 DNA reads TGTGCCAGCAGTCAATTTAGTTGGGCCAACGAGCAGTTCTTC.